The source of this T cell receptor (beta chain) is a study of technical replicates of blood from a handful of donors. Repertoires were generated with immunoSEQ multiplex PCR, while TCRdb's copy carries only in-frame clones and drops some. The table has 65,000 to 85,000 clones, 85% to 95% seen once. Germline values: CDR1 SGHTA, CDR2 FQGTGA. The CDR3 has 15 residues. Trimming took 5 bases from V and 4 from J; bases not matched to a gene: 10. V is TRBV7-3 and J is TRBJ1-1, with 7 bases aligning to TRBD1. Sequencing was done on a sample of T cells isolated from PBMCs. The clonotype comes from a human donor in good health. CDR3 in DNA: TGTGCCAGCAGCCGGAATGGACAGGCGGCCACTGAAGCTTTCTTT. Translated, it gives CASSRNGQAATEAFF.